One and the same sample provided the 30 T cell receptor beta chains below, sequenced in a study of shared clonotypes between healthy human individuals. Only in-frame clones appear in the TCRdb table, and some are missing; sequencing was by immunoSEQ multiplex PCR. The table shows 2 million to 2.5 million clones, with approximately 95% occurring only once. Sequenced sample: naive CD4+ T cells from PBMCs. As for subset: CD45RA+ positively selected. The receptor set was obtained from a man between 18 and 29 years old in good health. Some clones in this sample may be carry-over from other donors' samples.

The V and J genes are TRBV4-1 and TRBJ2-2; possible D gene TRBD2, 5 bases. V was pared by 0 bases and J by 7 bases, with 9 bases between. This CDR3 comprises 14 residues. Germline CDR1 reads MGHRA; CDR2 reads YSYEKL. The CDR3 sequence: CASSQDRTGGELFF. CDR3 nucleotides: TGCGCCAGCAGCCAAGATCGGACTGGCGGGGAGCTGTTTTTT.

The V gene is TRBV6-5, the J gene TRBJ1-1; D is undetermined. In germline, CDR1 is MNHEY, CDR2 SVGAGI. This CDR3 contains 13 residues. The V end lost 2 bases, the J end lost 5 bases, and 9 bases lay between the germline ends. The CDR3 bases are TGTGCCAGCAGTTACGGGGTTTGGACTGAAGCTTTCTTT. Its translation: CASSYGVWTEAFF.

This clone occurred once. This sequence joins TRBV29-1 and TRBJ2-3; D gene ambiguous. Germline V CDR1 and CDR2: SQVTM, ANQGSEA. Trimming shortened V by 4 bases and J by 2 bases, and 13 bases separated the two germline ends. The CDR3 has 14 amino acids. The CDR3: CSVGRTGYTDTQYF. The CDR3 bases are TGCAGCGTTGGTAGAACTGGCTACACAGATACGCAGTATTTT.

The V and J genes are TRBV4-1 and TRBJ2-5; 12 bases are a match to TRBD2. CDR1 is MGHRA, CDR2 YSYEKL, per germline. The trim removed 1 base at V and 5 bases at J, leaving 11 bases unmatched. This CDR3 is 18 amino acids long. Here the CDR3 reads CASSQASASGRAVETQYF. CDR3 DNA sequence: TGCGCCAGCAGCCAAGCTTCGGCTAGCGGGAGGGCCGTGGAGACCCAGTACTTC.

Here the CDR3 reads CASSSAWDRASNTEAFF. The CDR3 nucleotides are TGTGCCAGCAGCTCTGCGTGGGACAGGGCATCGAACACTGAAGCTTTCTTT. The chain couples TRBV5-4 to TRBJ1-1; TRBD1 matches at 9 bases. Germline V gene sequence: CDR1 SGHNT, CDR2 YYREEE (reference sequence). The CDR3 spans 17 residues. V lost 3 bases, J lost 1 base, and 10 bases stayed unmatched.

V is TRBV29-1 and J is TRBJ2-7; 9 bases fit TRBD1. Germline-derived CDR1 and CDR2 are SQVTM and ANQGSEA. CDR3 length: 14 amino acids. V lost 6 bases, J lost 3 bases, and 9 bases stayed unmatched. In DNA, the CDR3 is TGCAGCGTCGAAACCGGGACAGGGCTCTACGAGCAGTACTTC. It encodes CSVETGTGLYEQYF.

The rearrangement links TRBV2 to TRBJ1-2; D is undetermined. Germline values: CDR1 SNHLY, CDR2 FYNNEI. Trimming removed 5 bases at V and 8 bases at J, with 18 bases between. CDR3 length equals 14 residues. The chain's CDR3 is CASSSSGPREGYTF. The CDR3 DNA reads as TGTGCCAGCAGTTCTTCTGGGCCTAGGGAAGGCTACACCTTC.

The rearrangement joins TRBV7-9 to TRBJ2-3, with D possibly TRBD2 on 6 matching bases. Looked up from germline, CDR1 is SEHNR and CDR2 is FQNEAQ (reference sequence). The CDR3 has 16 residues. V was pared by 1 base and J by 0 bases, with 11 bases between. The DNA of the CDR3 is TGTGCCAGCAGCTTAGTCGGCGGGATGAGCACAGATACGCAGTATTTT. Its translation is CASSLVGGMSTDTQYF.

The chain joins TRBV2 to TRBJ2-2; D gene unclear. CDR1 is SNHLY, CDR2 FYNNEI, per germline. Trimming removed 6 bases at V and 4 bases at J, with 12 bases between. The CDR3 is 14 amino acids. The chain's CDR3 is CASRLDLTTGELFF. In nucleotides, the CDR3 is TGTGCCAGCAGACTCGACTTAACCACCGGGGAGCTGTTTTTT.

The J gene is TRBJ2-7, the V gene TRBV4-2; 8 bases map to TRBD2. The CDR3 contains 15 residues. Per germline, CDR1 LGHNA and CDR2 YNFKEQ. V shed 0 bases, J shed 0 bases, and the junction held 1 base outside the gene matches. CDR3 nucleotide sequence: TGTGCCAGCAGCCAAGACGGGAGGGACTCCTACGAGCAGTACTTC. Residues: CASSQDGRDSYEQYF.

This sequence joins TRBV4-2 and TRBJ2-3; D unresolved. V dropped 1 base and J dropped 3 bases, with 5 bases sitting between them. This CDR3 is built from 13 residues. Germline V gene data show CDR1 as LGHNA and CDR2 as YNFKEQ. CDR3 bases: TGTGCCAGCAGCCAAGTACGGACAGATACGCAGTATTTT. Translated: CASSQVRTDTQYF.

This clone was seen only once. V is TRBV9 and J is TRBJ1-2, with 8 bases lining up with TRBD1. The J segment lost 6 bases and the V segment lost 3 bases, leaving 4 bases of the junction unmatched. The CDR3 has 13 residues. CDR1 and CDR2 from the germline V gene are SGDLS and YYNGEE. For the CDR3, the DNA is TGTGCCAGCAGCGGGTGGACAGGGAATGGCTACACCTTC. Its translation is CASSGWTGNGYTF.

V usage is TRBV5-4 and J usage is TRBJ1-4; a possible D gene is TRBD1 (5 bases). Germline CDR1 reads SGHNT; CDR2 reads YYREEE (reference sequence). There are 15 residues in the CDR3. The V and J ends lost 0 bases and 8 bases respectively, with 14 bases between them. CDR3 bases: TGTGCCAGCAGCTTGGATGGGACCCTAGGGGAAAAACTGTTTTTT. It yields the protein CASSLDGTLGEKLFF.

Points on this clone: Other DNA variants within this sample encode the same CDR3. This rearrangement joins TRBV5-1 to TRBJ2-7, with TRBD2 matching 12 bases. Germline V gene lookup returns CDR1 SGHRS and CDR2 YFSETQ. With 4 bases clipped from V and 4 bases from J, the junction kept 6 bases outside the gene matches. The CDR3 is 15 amino acids. CDR3 loop: CASSPRTSGTYEQYF. CDR3 nucleotides: TGCGCCAGCAGCCCACGGACTAGCGGGACGTACGAGCAGTACTTC.

This chain uses TRBV5-6 with TRBJ2-2; 10 positions match TRBD1. V was pared by 4 bases and J by 6 bases, with 12 bases of the junction left unmatched. CDR1 and CDR2 from the germline V gene are SGHDT and YYEEEE. CDR3 length equals 17 residues. Here the CDR3 reads CASSQATGGFIAGELFF. CDR3 nucleotide sequence: TGTGCCAGCAGCCAAGCGACAGGGGGCTTTATAGCCGGGGAGCTGTTTTTT.

V is TRBV7-8 and J is TRBJ2-5; weak D call: TRBD2 (6 bases). Germline CDR1 reads SGHVS; CDR2 reads FQNEAQ. CDR3 length equals 16 residues. The V gene lost 6 bases and the J gene lost 1 base, with 18 bases spanning the gap. This CDR3 is CASSPLGSGRQETQYF. The CDR3 DNA follows: TGTGCCAGCAGTCCTCTCGGGAGCGGACGCCAAGAGACCCAGTACTTC.

The V gene is TRBV5-1, the J gene TRBJ2-5; D possibly corresponds to TRBD2 (7 bases). Per the germline V gene, CDR1 is SGHRS and CDR2 is YFSETQ. The CDR3 spans 14 residues. Deletions cut 6 bases from V and 2 bases from J, with 14 bases between. This CDR3 reads CASMRGEGQETQYF. The CDR3 coding sequence is TGCGCCAGCATGAGGGGGGAGGGTCAAGAGACCCAGTACTTC.

V and J are TRBV2 and TRBJ1-4; the D is unclear. Germline CDR1 and CDR2: SNHLY and FYNNEI. Trimming left V 10 bases short and J 6 bases short, with 9 bases between. The CDR3 runs 11 residues. The CDR3 here is CATEKDEKLFF. The CDR3 coding sequence is TGTGCCACTGAAAAAGATGAAAAACTGTTTTTT.

Concerning this clone itself: Distinct nucleotide sequences in the sample also encode this CDR3. The rearrangement links TRBV7-2 to TRBJ2-1; D gene ambiguous. The CDR3 contains 12 residues. Germline-derived CDR1 and CDR2 are SGHTA and FQGNSA. The V gene lost 6 bases and the J gene lost 2 bases, with 5 bases spanning the gap. As DNA, the CDR3 is TGTGCCAGCAGTCTAACCTACAATGAGCAGTTCTTC. It yields the protein CASSLTYNEQFF.

J is TRBJ2-3 and V is TRBV14, with D possibly being TRBD1 (6 bases). Per germline, CDR1 SGHDN and CDR2 FVKESK. CDR3 length equals 15 residues. V shed 2 bases and J shed 6 bases, with 15 bases lying between them. Here the CDR3 DNA reads TGTGCCAGCAGCCAAACCAGGGGCCTCGAGGATACGCAGTATTTT. It specifies CASSQTRGLEDTQYF.

The gene calls are TRBV7-2 and TRBJ2-7; D is possibly TRBD1 or TRBD2 (5 bases each). The CDR3 has 18 residues. V gave up 1 base and J gave up 0 bases, with 19 bases separating them. The germline CDR1 and CDR2 sequences are SGHTA and FQGNSA. The CDR3 bases are TGTGCCAGCAGCTTAGGGTATTCGGCGAGGGACGCCTCCTACGAGCAGTACTTC. It is translated as CASSLGYSARDASYEQYF.

This clone was seen more than once but under ten times. The chain uses TRBV7-3 and TRBJ1-1; possible D gene TRBD1, 5 bases. Trimming removed 3 bases at V and 4 bases at J, with 18 bases between. CDR1 is SGHTA, CDR2 FQGTGA, per germline. The CDR3 has 16 residues. As DNA, the CDR3 is TGTGCCAGCAGCTTGAGTGAGCGGGGGTTGGGCACTGAAGCTTTCTTT. Encoded protein: CASSLSERGLGTEAFF.

The chain links TRBV28 to TRBJ1-5, with D hard to call. V shed 6 bases and J shed 7 bases, with 13 bases lying between them. From germline, CDR1 is MDHEN and CDR2 SYDVKM. This CDR3 is 13 amino acids long. This CDR3 is CASSRTQGQPQHF. The CDR3 bases are TGTGCCAGCAGCCGAACTCAAGGGCAGCCCCAGCATTTT.

V gene TRBV29-1 combines with J gene TRBJ1-5; 8 nucleotides agree with TRBD1. J gave up 5 bases and V 4 bases, and 4 bases lay outside the gene matches. The CDR3 is made up of 13 amino acids. Germline V gene data show CDR1 as SQVTM and CDR2 as ANQGSEA. The CDR3 sequence: CSVGSDRDQPQHF. In DNA, the CDR3 is TGCAGCGTTGGATCGGACAGGGATCAGCCCCAGCATTTT.

The chain joins TRBV6-1 to TRBJ2-1; 7 nucleotides agree with TRBD2. The V gene end was trimmed by 4 bases and the J gene end by 0 bases; junction bases not matched to a gene: 3. The CDR3 has 15 residues. Germline V CDR1 and CDR2: MNHNS, SASEGT. The CDR3 region is CASSAAGSSYNEQFF. Written as DNA, the CDR3 is TGTGCCAGCAGTGCAGCGGGAAGCTCCTACAATGAGCAGTTCTTC.

V gene TRBV28 combines with J gene TRBJ2-5; D gene unclear. The CDR3 is made up of 12 amino acids. Trimming stripped 6 bases from V and 3 bases from J, with 8 bases between. CDR1 and CDR2 (germline): MDHEN, SYDVKM. CDR3 loop: CASRGYEETQYF. The CDR3 coding sequence is TGTGCCAGCAGAGGGTACGAAGAGACCCAGTACTTC.

The chain joins TRBV7-9 to TRBJ1-1; D not resolved. The V end lost 1 base, the J end lost 10 bases, and 10 bases lay between the germline ends. This CDR3 comprises 12 residues. Germline V gene lookup returns CDR1 SEHNR and CDR2 FQNEAQ (reference sequence). CDR3 coding DNA: TGTGCCAGCAGCTTAGTACCGGGAGGAGCTTTCTTT. Encoded protein: CASSLVPGGAFF.

The chain joins TRBV5-4 to TRBJ1-4, with TRBD1 identical over 7 bases. Trimming removed 4 bases from V and 3 bases from J; junction bases left unmatched: 6. Germline lookup yields CDR1 SGHNT and CDR2 YYREEE (reference sequence). CDR3 size: 15 residues. CDR3 nucleotide sequence: TGTGCCAGCAGCCTACAGGGGCGGGCTAATGAAAAACTGTTTTTT. Its translation is CASSLQGRANEKLFF.

The V call is TRBV5-1, the J call TRBJ1-1; D unresolved. Germline V gene data show CDR1 as SGHRS and CDR2 as YFSETQ. This CDR3 spans 15 amino acids. Trimming stripped 0 bases from V and 7 bases from J, with 16 bases between. The CDR3 coding sequence is TGCGCCAGCAGCTTGGACCTTATTGGCACAGTTGAAGCTTTCTTT. Protein sequence: CASSLDLIGTVEAFF.

This clone was observed a few times. The rearrangement uses TRBV2 and TRBJ1-2, with D perhaps matching TRBD1 (5 bases). CDR3 size: 14 residues. Germline V gene sequence: CDR1 SNHLY, CDR2 FYNNEI. The germline V and J ends were trimmed by 6 bases and 4 bases, with 15 bases remaining between them. The CDR3 is CASRATGGFYGYTF. CDR3 coding DNA: TGTGCCAGCAGGGCTACAGGCGGTTTCTATGGCTACACCTTC.